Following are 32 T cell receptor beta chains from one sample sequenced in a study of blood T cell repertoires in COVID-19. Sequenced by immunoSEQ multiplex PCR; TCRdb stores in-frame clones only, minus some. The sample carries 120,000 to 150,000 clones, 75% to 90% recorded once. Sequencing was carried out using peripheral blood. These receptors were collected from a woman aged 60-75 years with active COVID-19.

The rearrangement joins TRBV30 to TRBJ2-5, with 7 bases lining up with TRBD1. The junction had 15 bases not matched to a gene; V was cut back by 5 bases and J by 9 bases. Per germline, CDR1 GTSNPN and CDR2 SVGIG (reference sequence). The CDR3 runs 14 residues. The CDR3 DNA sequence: TGTGCCTGGGGTCCGGGGCTCCGCCAGGGGGCCCAGTACTTC. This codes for CAWGPGLRQGAQYF.

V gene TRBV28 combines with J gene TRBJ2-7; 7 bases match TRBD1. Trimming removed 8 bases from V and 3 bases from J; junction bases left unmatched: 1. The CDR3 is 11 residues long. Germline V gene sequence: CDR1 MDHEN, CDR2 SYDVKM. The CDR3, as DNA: TGTGCCAGCGGGACAGTCTACGAGCAGTACTTC. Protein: CASGTVYEQYF.

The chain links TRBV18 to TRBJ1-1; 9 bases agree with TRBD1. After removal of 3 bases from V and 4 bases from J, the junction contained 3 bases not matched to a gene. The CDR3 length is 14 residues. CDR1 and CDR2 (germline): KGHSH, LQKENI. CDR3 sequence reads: CASSPPGQGTEAFF. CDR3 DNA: TGTGCCAGCTCACCTCCGGGACAGGGCACTGAAGCTTTCTTT.

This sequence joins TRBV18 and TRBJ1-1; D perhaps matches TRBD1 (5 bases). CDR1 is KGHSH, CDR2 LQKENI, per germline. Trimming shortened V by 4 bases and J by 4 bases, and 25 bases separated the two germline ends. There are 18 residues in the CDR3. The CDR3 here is CASSRPKGAASVSTEAFF. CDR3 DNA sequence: TGTGCCAGCTCACGCCCCAAAGGGGCCGCTTCTGTGAGCACTGAAGCTTTCTTT.

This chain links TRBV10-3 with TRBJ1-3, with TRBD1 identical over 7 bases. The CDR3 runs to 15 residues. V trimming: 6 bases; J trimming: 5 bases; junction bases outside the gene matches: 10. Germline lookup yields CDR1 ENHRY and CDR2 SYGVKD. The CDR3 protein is CAISDPGTVRNTIYF. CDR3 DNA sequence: TGTGCCATCAGCGATCCCGGGACAGTAAGAAACACCATATATTTT.

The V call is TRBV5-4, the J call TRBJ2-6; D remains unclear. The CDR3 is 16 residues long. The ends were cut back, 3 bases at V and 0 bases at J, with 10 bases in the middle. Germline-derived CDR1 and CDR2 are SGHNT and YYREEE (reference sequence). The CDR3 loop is CASSSTRNSGANVLTF. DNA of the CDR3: TGTGCCAGCAGCTCCACACGAAACTCTGGGGCCAACGTCCTGACTTTC.

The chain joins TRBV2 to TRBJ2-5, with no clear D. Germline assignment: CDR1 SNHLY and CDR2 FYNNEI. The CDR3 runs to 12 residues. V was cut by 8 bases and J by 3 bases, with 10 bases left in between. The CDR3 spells CASLVAEETQYF. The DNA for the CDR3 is TGTGCCAGCCTAGTTGCGGAAGAGACCCAGTACTTC. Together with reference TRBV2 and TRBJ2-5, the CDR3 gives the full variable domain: EPEVTQTPSHQVTQMGQEVILRCVPISNHLYFYWYRQILGQKVEFLVSFYNNEISEKSEIFDDQFSVERPDGSNFTLKIRSTKLEDSAMYFCASLVAEETQYFGPGTRLLVL.

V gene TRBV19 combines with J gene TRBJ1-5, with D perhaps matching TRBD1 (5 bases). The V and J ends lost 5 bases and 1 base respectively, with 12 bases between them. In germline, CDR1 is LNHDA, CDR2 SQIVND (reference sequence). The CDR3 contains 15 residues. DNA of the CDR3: TGTGCCAGTAGTGCCGCCGGGGGAAGCAATCAGCCCCAGCATTTT. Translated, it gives CASSAAGGSNQPQHF.

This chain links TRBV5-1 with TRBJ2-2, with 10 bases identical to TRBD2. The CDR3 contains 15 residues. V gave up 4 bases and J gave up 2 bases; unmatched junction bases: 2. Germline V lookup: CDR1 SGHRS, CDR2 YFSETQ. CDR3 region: CASSGLAVNTGELFF. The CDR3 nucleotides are TGCGCCAGCAGCGGACTAGCGGTCAACACCGGGGAGCTGTTTTTT.

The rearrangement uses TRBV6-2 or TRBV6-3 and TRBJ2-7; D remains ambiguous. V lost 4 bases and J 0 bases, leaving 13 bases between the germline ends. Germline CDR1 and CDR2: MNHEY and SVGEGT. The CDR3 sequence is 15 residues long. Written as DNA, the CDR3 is TGTGCCAGCAGTTCGACTCCCCGGAGCTCCTACGAGCAGTACTTC. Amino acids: CASSSTPRSSYEQYF.

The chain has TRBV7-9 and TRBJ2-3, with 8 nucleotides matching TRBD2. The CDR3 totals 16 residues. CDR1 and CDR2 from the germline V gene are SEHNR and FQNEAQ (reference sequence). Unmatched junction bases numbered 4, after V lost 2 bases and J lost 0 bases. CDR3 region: CASSLNPGGSTDTQYF. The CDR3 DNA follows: TGTGCCAGCAGCTTAAACCCGGGAGGGAGCACAGATACGCAGTATTTT.

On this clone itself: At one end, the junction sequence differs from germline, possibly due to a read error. The DNA for the CDR3 is TGTGCCAGCACTTACCTAGCGGGAGGTGCATACGAGCAGTACTTC. Translation gives CASTYLAGGAYEQYF. The rearrangement joins TRBV6-5 to TRBJ2-7, with TRBD2 matching over 11 bases. Germline CDR1 and CDR2: MNHEY and SVGAGI. CDR3 length: 15 amino acids.

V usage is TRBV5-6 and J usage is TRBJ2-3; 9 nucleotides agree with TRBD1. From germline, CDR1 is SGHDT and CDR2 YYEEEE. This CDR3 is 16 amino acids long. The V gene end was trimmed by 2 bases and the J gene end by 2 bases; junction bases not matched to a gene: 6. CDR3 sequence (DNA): TGTGCCAGCAGCTTCTCGACAGGGGGACTCACAGATACGCAGTATTTT. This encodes CASSFSTGGLTDTQYF. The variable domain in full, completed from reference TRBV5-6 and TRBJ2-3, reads DAGVTQSPTHLIKTRGQQVTLRCSPKSGHDTVSWYQQALGQGPQFIFQYYEEEERQRGNFPDRFSGHQFPNYSSELNVNALLLGDSALYLCASSFSTGGLTDTQYFGPGTRLTVL.

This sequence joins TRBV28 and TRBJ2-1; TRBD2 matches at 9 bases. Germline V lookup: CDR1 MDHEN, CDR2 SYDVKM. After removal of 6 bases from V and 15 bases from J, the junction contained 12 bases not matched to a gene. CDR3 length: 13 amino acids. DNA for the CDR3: TGTGCCAGCAGCGTCTATCTAGCGGGAATCTGGTTCTTC. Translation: CASSVYLAGIWFF.

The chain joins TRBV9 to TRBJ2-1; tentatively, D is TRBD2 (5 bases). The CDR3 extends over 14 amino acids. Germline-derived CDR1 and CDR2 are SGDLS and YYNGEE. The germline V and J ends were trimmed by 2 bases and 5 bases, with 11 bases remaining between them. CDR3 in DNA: TGTGCCAGCAGCGTCGAGGGCTATCACAATGAGCAGTTCTTC. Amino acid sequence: CASSVEGYHNEQFF.

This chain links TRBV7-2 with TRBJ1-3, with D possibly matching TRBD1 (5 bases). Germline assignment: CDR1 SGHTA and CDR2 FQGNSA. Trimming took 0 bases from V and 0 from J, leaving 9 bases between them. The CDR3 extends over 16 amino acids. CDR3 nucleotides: TGTGCCAGCAGCTTAGCGCAGGGACTCTCTGGAAACACCATATATTTT. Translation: CASSLAQGLSGNTIYF.

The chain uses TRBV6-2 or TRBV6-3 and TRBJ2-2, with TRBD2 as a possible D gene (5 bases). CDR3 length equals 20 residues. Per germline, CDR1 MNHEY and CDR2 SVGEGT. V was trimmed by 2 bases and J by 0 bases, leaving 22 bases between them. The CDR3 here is CASSYEGNPKKFANTGELFF. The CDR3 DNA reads TGTGCCAGCAGTTACGAGGGAAACCCAAAGAAATTCGCGAACACCGGGGAGCTGTTTTTT.

CDR3 residues: CASSRTPPHDRADGYTF. In DNA form, the CDR3 reads TGTGCCAGCAGCCGCACTCCGCCCCATGACAGGGCCGATGGCTACACCTTC. The V and J genes are TRBV28 and TRBJ1-2, with TRBD1 matching over 7 bases. The germline gives CDR1 MDHEN, CDR2 SYDVKM. This CDR3 spans 17 amino acids. After removal of 6 bases from V and 6 bases from J, the junction contained 19 bases not matched to a gene.

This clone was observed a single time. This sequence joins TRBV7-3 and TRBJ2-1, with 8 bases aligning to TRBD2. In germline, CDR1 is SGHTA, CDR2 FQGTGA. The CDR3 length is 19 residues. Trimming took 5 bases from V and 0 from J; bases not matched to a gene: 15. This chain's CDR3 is CASSPLGRLAGYSYNEQFF. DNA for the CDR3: TGTGCCAGCAGCCCTCTAGGAAGGCTAGCGGGTTACTCCTACAATGAGCAGTTCTTC.

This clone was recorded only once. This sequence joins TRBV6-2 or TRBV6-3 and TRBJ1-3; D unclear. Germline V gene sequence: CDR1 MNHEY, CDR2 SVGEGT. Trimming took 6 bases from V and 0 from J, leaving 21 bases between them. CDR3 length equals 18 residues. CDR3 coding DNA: TGTGCCAGCAGCCATGCCCTTTTAAGAGGGAGCTCTGGAAACACCATATATTTT. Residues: CASSHALLRGSSGNTIYF.

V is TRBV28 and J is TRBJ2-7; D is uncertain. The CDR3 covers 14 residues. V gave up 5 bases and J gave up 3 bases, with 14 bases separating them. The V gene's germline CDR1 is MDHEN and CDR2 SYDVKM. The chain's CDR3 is CASSPTGNVYEQYF. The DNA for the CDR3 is TGTGCCAGCAGTCCTACGGGTAACGTCTACGAGCAGTACTTC.

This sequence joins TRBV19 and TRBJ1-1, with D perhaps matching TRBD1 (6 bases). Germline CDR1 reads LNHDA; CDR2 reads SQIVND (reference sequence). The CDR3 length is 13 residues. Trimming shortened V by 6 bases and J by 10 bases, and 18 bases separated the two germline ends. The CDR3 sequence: CASSLISGAVAFF. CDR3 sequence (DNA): TGTGCCAGTAGCCTAATCTCAGGGGCCGTAGCTTTCTTT.

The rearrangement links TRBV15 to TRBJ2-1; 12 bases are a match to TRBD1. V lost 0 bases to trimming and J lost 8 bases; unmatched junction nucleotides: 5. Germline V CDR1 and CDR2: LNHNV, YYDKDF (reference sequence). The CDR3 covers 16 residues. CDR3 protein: CATSRDQGTGGDEQFF. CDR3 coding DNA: TGTGCCACCAGCAGAGATCAGGGGACAGGGGGCGATGAGCAGTTCTTC.

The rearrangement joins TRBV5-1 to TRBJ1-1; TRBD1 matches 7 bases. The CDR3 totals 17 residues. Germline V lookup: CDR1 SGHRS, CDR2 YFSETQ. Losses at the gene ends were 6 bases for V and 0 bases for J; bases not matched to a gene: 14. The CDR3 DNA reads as TGCGCCAGCACGGGGAGACAGGGACCTACCATGAACACTGAAGCTTTCTTT. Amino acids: CASTGRQGPTMNTEAFF.

DNA for the CDR3: TGTGCCAGCAGCCGGCCAGGGTACGAGACCCAGTACTTC. Amino acid sequence: CASSRPGYETQYF. This chain joins TRBV6-5 and TRBJ2-5, with D possibly being TRBD1 (5 bases). There are 13 residues in the CDR3. Germline lookup yields CDR1 MNHEY and CDR2 SVGAGI. V was trimmed by 6 bases and J by 5 bases, leaving 13 bases between them.

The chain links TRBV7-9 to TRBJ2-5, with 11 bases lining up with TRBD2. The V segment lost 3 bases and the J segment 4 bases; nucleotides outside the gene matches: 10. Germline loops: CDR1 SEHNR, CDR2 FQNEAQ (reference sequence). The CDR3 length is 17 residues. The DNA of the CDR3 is TGTGCCAGCAGCTTGCTCGGGAAGCTAGCGGGAGGAGAGACCCAGTACTTC. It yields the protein CASSLLGKLAGGETQYF.

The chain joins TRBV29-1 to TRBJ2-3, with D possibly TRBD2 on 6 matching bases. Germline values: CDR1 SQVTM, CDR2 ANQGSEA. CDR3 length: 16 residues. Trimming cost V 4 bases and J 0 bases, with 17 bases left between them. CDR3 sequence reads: CSVGAGGNPSTDTQYF. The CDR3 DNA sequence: TGCAGCGTTGGTGCAGGAGGGAATCCTAGCACAGATACGCAGTATTTT.

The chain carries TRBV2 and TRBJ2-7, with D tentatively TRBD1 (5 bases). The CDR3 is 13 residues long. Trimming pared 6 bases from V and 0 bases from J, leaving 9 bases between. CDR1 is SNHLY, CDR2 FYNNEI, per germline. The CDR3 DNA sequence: TGTGCCAGCAGGGGCAGGGACTCCTACGAGCAGTACTTC. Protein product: CASRGRDSYEQYF. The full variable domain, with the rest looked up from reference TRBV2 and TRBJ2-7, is EPEVTQTPSHQVTQMGQEVILRCVPISNHLYFYWYRQILGQKVEFLVSFYNNEISEKSEIFDDQFSVERPDGSNFTLKIRSTKLEDSAMYFCASRGRDSYEQYFGPGTRLTVT.

CDR3 sequence (DNA): TGCGCCAGCAGCTTAGGGGTAGCCACTGTTGTGTACGAGCAGTACTTC. This encodes CASSLGVATVVYEQYF. The chain links TRBV5-1 to TRBJ2-7; perhaps TRBD1 as D (5 bases). CDR1 SGHRS and CDR2 YFSETQ come from the germline V gene. The CDR3 runs to 16 residues. Trimming took off 2 bases at V and 4 bases at J, with 19 bases between the two ends.

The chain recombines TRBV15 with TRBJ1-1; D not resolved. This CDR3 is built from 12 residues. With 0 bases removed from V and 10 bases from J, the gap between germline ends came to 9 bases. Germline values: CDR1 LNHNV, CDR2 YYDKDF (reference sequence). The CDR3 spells CATSRDRLGAFF. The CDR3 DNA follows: TGTGCCACCAGCAGAGATCGACTGGGAGCTTTCTTT.

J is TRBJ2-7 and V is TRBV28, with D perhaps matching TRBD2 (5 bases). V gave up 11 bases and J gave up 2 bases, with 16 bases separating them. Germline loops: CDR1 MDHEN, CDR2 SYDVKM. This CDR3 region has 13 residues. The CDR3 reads CAWAGGGTYEQYF. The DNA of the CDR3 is TGTGCCTGGGCGGGCGGAGGTACCTACGAGCAGTACTTC.

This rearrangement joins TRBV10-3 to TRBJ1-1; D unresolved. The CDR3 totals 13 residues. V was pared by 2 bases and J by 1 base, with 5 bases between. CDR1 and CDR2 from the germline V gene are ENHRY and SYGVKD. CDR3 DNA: TGTGCCATCAGTGAGAGAGGGAACACTGAAGCTTTCTTT. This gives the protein CAISERGNTEAFF.